This TCR beta chain emerged from a study of CD8 T cells in ankylosing spondylitis. Using its own MiXCR run on the 5' RACE reads, TCRdb lists one record per CDR3 protein. The table lists over 600,000 distinct CDR3 sequences, under 20% of them singletons, with around 19% in the top ten. Study-level results: Characteristic, it appeared, of ankylosing spondylitis blood was a TCR beta motif of fewer than 10 highly homologous variants.

Note on this clonotype: Antigen specificity is unknown.

CDR1 is ENHRY, CDR2 SYGVKD, per germline. J gave up 4 bases and V 5 bases, and 6 bases lay outside the gene matches. CDR3 length equals 16 residues. This TCR derives from a male donor with ankylosing spondylitis. V gene TRBV10-3 combines with J gene TRBJ2-1, with TRBD2 matching 12 bases. The material sequenced was blood, either unsorted or a sorted T cell fraction (not recorded which). The CDR3 DNA reads TGTGCCATCAGTCCCTCACTAGCGGGAGGTTACAATGAGCAGTTCTTC. Protein product: CAISPSLAGGYNEQFF.